Below, 8 T cell receptor beta chains from the same sample are listed, as sequenced in a study of T cells after posttransplantation cyclophosphamide. Cells defined as naive were viable CD3+CD4+ or CD3+CD8+ and CCR7+CD45RA+CD45RO-CD95-CD27+CD28+. Using immunoSEQ multiplex PCR, the repertoire was profiled, and TCRdb retains in-frame clones only, with some absent. The table lists over 20,000 clones, approximately 97% of them singletons, with 0.1% to 0.15% in the top ten. Sequenced input: naive CD4+ T cells sorted from PBMCs. These receptors came from a man aged 50 or older in good health, CMV-negative, and a related stem cell transplant donor.

The genes are TRBV7-8 and TRBJ1-3; no clear D. The CDR3 totals 18 residues. Per the germline V gene, CDR1 is SGHVS and CDR2 is FQNEAQ. Trimming took off 2 bases at V and 0 bases at J, with 17 bases between the two ends. CDR3 amino acids: CASSLSRSETISGNTIYF. In DNA form, the CDR3 reads TGTGCCAGCAGCTTAAGTCGGTCAGAAACTATCTCTGGAAACACCATATATTTT. Supplemented by reference TRBV7-8 and TRBJ1-3, the full variable domain reads GAGVSQSPRYKVAKRGQDVALRCDPISGHVSLFWYQQALGQGPEFLTYFQNEAQLDKSGLPSDRFFAERPEGSVSTLKIQRTQQEDSAVYLCASSLSRSETISGNTIYFGEGSWLTVV.

This chain connects TRBV9 to TRBJ2-1, with 7 bases matching TRBD2. Germline loops: CDR1 SGDLS, CDR2 YYNGEE. Trimming at V came to 0 bases and at J to 6 bases, leaving 6 bases not matched to a gene. The CDR3 extends over 15 amino acids. The CDR3 region has the DNA TGTGCCAGCAGCGTAGACGGCGGGAGAAGCAATGAGCAGTTCTTC. Translating it yields CASSVDGGRSNEQFF.

The V and J genes are TRBV7-2 and TRBJ2-5; no reliable D call. V was trimmed by 2 bases and J by 5 bases, leaving 15 bases between them. Germline lookup yields CDR1 SGHTA and CDR2 FQGNSA. CDR3 size: 15 residues. The CDR3 nucleotides read TGTGCCAGCAGCTTACGGGTCGCCACGCGGGAGACCCAGTACTTC. It encodes CASSLRVATRETQYF.

V and J are TRBV19 and TRBJ1-2; tentative D call: TRBD1 (5 bases). CDR1 LNHDA and CDR2 SQIVND come from the germline V gene (reference sequence). The CDR3 consists of 13 residues. The V gene lost 9 bases and the J gene lost 5 bases, with 16 bases spanning the gap. CDR3 in amino acids: CASTQGGGYGYTF. For the CDR3, the DNA is TGTGCCAGCACCCAGGGAGGTGGGTATGGCTACACCTTC.

The rearrangement links TRBV6-6 to TRBJ1-1; 9 bases agree with TRBD1. Trimming at V came to 6 bases and at J to 7 bases, leaving 6 bases not matched to a gene. The CDR3 has 13 amino acids. The germline V gene encodes CDR1 MNHNY and CDR2 SVGAGI (reference sequence). CDR3 amino acids: CASSSGQGGEAFF. The CDR3 nucleotides read TGTGCCAGCAGCTCGGGACAGGGAGGTGAAGCTTTCTTT.

The rearrangement joins TRBV18 to TRBJ1-2; perhaps TRBD1 as D (6 bases). Trimming stripped 4 bases from V and 4 bases from J, with 10 bases between. Germline V gives CDR1 KGHSH, CDR2 LQKENI. This CDR3 comprises 13 residues. The CDR3 nucleotides read TGTGCCAGCTCACTTCGACAGGTCTATGGCTACACCTTC. It yields the protein CASSLRQVYGYTF.

The genes are TRBV6-5 and TRBJ2-7, with 10 nucleotides matching TRBD2. The CDR3 spans 13 residues. With 7 bases clipped from V and 7 bases from J, the junction kept 7 bases outside the gene matches. Germline lookup yields CDR1 MNHEY and CDR2 SVGAGI. The CDR3 coding sequence is TGTGCCAGCATCCCTAGCGGGAGCCGGGAGCAGTACTTC. Translation: CASIPSGSREQYF.

The gene calls are TRBV7-2 and TRBJ1-4; D is ambiguous. The germline V gene has CDR1 SGHTA and CDR2 FQGNSA. The CDR3 is 13 amino acids. Trimming left V 6 bases short and J 9 bases short, with 14 bases between. CDR3 nucleotides: TGTGCCAGCAGTTCCGGGATCCAACAAAAACTGTTTTTT. This codes for CASSSGIQQKLFF.